The next 26 T cell receptor beta chains were all read from a single sample in a study of post-analysis software for immune sequencing data. Their recognized antigens are unknown. Study-level results: When patients were compared with controls, a handful of TRBV segments were more frequent, TRBV5-6, TRBV5-1 and TRBV20-1 among them.

Prepared libraries of TCR beta cDNA carried unique molecular identifiers. One entry per CDR3 protein results from TCRdb running MiXCR on the PCR reads. This sample has roughly 650,000 distinct CDR3 sequences, with over 45% found just once. Sequenced input: blood. These receptors all come from a girl between 2 and 10 years old with multiple sclerosis.

The chain uses TRBV7-3 and TRBJ2-6; 7 bases map to TRBD1. Germline CDR1 SGHTA, CDR2 FQGTGA. The CDR3 runs 20 residues. Germline trimming cut 5 bases from V and 2 bases from J; bases unmatched to any gene: 18. The CDR3 DNA sequence: TGTGCCAGCAGCCCAAACCCGAAGGGGGCGCTGGGTCCTGGGGCCAACGTCCTGACTTTC. This translates into CASSPNPKGALGPGANVLTF.

J is TRBJ1-2 and V is TRBV12-3 or TRBV12-4, with D hard to call. V dropped 2 bases and J dropped 7 bases, with 8 bases sitting between them. The CDR3 loop spans 12 amino acids. The CDR3 DNA sequence: TGTGCCAGCAGTTTACCATCTACTGGCTACACCTTC. Protein sequence: CASSLPSTGYTF.

The chain joins TRBV29-1 to TRBJ2-5; weak D call: TRBD2 (5 bases). Gene TRBJ2-7 matches the end of the DNA better, so the J call may be wrong. Germline loops: CDR1 SQVTM, CDR2 ANQGSEA. CDR3 length equals 15 residues. The CDR3 protein is CSVEDPDSRWHEQYF. In nucleotides, the CDR3 is TGCAGCGTTGAAGACCCGGACTCAAGATGGCACGAGCAGTACTTC.

The V gene is TRBV5-1, the J gene TRBJ2-1; 9 nucleotides line up with TRBD1. The CDR3 is 14 amino acids. V lost 4 bases and J lost 8; bases outside the gene matches: 7. Germline CDR1 is SGHRS and CDR2 is YFSETQ. The CDR3 sequence: CASSVGQGRDEQFF. In DNA form, the CDR3 reads TGCGCCAGCAGCGTTGGACAGGGGCGAGATGAGCAGTTCTTC. Drawing the rest from reference TRBV5-1 and TRBJ2-1, the complete variable domain is KAGVTQTPRYLIKTRGQQVTLSCSPISGHRSVSWYQQTPGQGLQFLFEYFSETQRNKGNFPGRFSGRQFSNSRSEMNVSTLELGDSALYLCASSVGQGRDEQFFGPGTRLTVL.

Only a few counts were recorded for this clonotype. J is TRBJ2-4 and V is TRBV12-3 or TRBV12-4; TRBD2 agrees at 11 bases. The J call may be wrong; the DNA end is better matched by TRBJ2-7. The CDR3 has 13 amino acids. CDR3 DNA sequence: TGTGCCAGCAAGGGACTAGCGGCCTACGAGCAGTACTTC. It yields the protein CASKGLAAYEQYF.

The CDR3 DNA is TGTGCCAGCAGTTACTCGCCAGGGGGCCTGATGAACACTGAAGCTTTCTTT. Amino acids: CASSYSPGGLMNTEAFF. This chain uses TRBV6-6 with TRBJ1-1; 8 nucleotides agree with TRBD1. In germline, CDR1 is MNHNY, CDR2 SVGAGI (reference sequence). The length of the CDR3 is 17 residues. V was clipped by 0 bases and J by 0 bases; unmatched bases: 6.

This chain links TRBV11-3 with TRBJ1-2; D possibly corresponds to TRBD1 (5 bases). Germline lookup yields CDR1 SGHNT and CDR2 YENEEA. Between the trimmed V and J ends, which lost 5 bases and 2 bases, there was a span of 12 bases. This CDR3 contains 14 residues. In DNA form, the CDR3 reads TGTGCCAGCAGCACGACAGAACAGAACTATGGCTACACCTTC. This codes for CASSTTEQNYGYTF.

This clonotype was observed a few times. The rearrangement uses TRBV12-3 or TRBV12-4 and TRBJ2-7; 7 nucleotides match TRBD1. V trimming: 6 bases; J trimming: 5 bases; junction bases outside the gene matches: 4. The CDR3 loop spans 12 amino acids. CDR3 region: CASRSTGDEQYF. CDR3 DNA sequence: TGTGCCAGCAGATCCACAGGGGACGAGCAGTACTTC.

The chain is built from TRBV11-2 and TRBJ2-7; maybe TRBD2 (5 bases). CDR1 and CDR2 (germline): SGHAT, FQNNGV. Trimming removed 3 bases at V and 3 bases at J, with 12 bases between. This CDR3 spans 14 amino acids. The chain's CDR3 is CASSLEAVLYEQYF. The CDR3 region has the DNA TGTGCCAGCAGCTTGGAGGCCGTCCTCTACGAGCAGTACTTC.

The chain joins TRBV20-1 to TRBJ2-1, with D perhaps TRBD2 (8 bases). CDR1 is DFQATT, CDR2 SNEGSKA, per germline (reference sequence). This CDR3 has 14 residues. With 7 bases removed from V and 6 bases from J, the gap between germline ends came to 19 bases. The CDR3 loop reads CSGGGWREVNEQFF. The DNA for the CDR3 is TGCAGTGGAGGGGGCTGGCGGGAGGTCAATGAGCAGTTCTTC.

V is TRBV12-3 or TRBV12-4 and J is TRBJ1-5, with D tentatively TRBD1 (5 bases). This CDR3 is built from 15 residues. V was trimmed by 6 bases and J by 6 bases, leaving 18 bases between them. CDR3 DNA sequence: TGTGCCAGCAGCCCCCATACAGGACCCGCTCAGCCCCAGCATTTT. It yields the protein CASSPHTGPAQPQHF.

The chain recombines TRBV4-1 with TRBJ2-1; no firm D call. Between the trimmed V and J ends, which lost 1 base and 4 bases, there was a span of 14 bases. Germline V lookup: CDR1 MGHRA, CDR2 YSYEKL. This CDR3 is 16 amino acids long. The DNA of the CDR3 is TGCGCCAGCAGCCAAGTTAACATCATTGATTACAATGAGCAGTTCTTC. Translation: CASSQVNIIDYNEQFF.

This clonotype appeared a few times. The chain uses TRBV7-2 and TRBJ2-1; 8 nucleotides line up with TRBD2. The germline gives CDR1 SGHTA, CDR2 FQGNSA. The CDR3 has 14 residues. V shed 6 bases and J 6 bases; nucleotides not matched to a gene: 7. This CDR3 reads CASRTSANPNEQFF. The CDR3 DNA reads TGTGCCAGCAGGACTAGCGCGAACCCCAATGAGCAGTTCTTC. The whole variable domain, filled in from reference TRBV7-2 and TRBJ2-1, reads GAGVSQSPSNKVTEKGKDVELRCDPISGHTALYWYRQSLGQGLEFLIYFQGNSAPDKSGLPSDRFSAERTGGSVSTLTIQRTQQEDSAVYLCASRTSANPNEQFFGPGTRLTVL.

The rearrangement links TRBV6-5 to TRBJ1-1; D unclear. The CDR3 consists of 13 residues. V was clipped by 4 bases and J by 1 base, with 7 bases between them. The germline V gene has CDR1 MNHEY and CDR2 SVGAGI. For the CDR3, the DNA is TGTGCCAGCAGTTGGGGTCCGAACACTGAAGCTTTCTTT. Its protein product is CASSWGPNTEAFF.

This CDR3 is CSARGIAGGLQETQYF. In DNA, the CDR3 is TGCAGTGCTAGAGGGATAGCGGGAGGGTTACAAGAGACCCAGTACTTC. The V call is TRBV20-1, the J call TRBJ2-5; 11 nucleotides agree with TRBD2. The CDR3 loop spans 16 amino acids. V trimming: 1 base; J trimming: 2 bases; junction bases outside the gene matches: 6. Per germline, CDR1 DFQATT and CDR2 SNEGSKA (reference sequence).

This clonotype was counted a single time. The CDR3: CASVGPYNSPLHF. Written as DNA, the CDR3 is TGTGCCAGCGTGGGCCCCTATAATTCACCCCTCCACTTT. The gene calls are TRBV2 and TRBJ1-6; D is undetermined. CDR1 SNHLY and CDR2 FYNNEI come from the germline V gene. Trimming left V 8 bases short and J 2 bases short, with 7 bases between. The CDR3 contains 13 residues.

This sequence joins TRBV7-2 and TRBJ1-2; tentative D call: TRBD1 (5 bases). V lost 1 base and J 4 bases, leaving 13 bases between the germline ends. This CDR3 has 15 residues. The germline CDR1 and CDR2 sequences are SGHTA and FQGNSA. The CDR3 region has the DNA TGTGCCAGCAGCTTAGGGGGCCCCGGGTCCTATGGCTACACCTTC. Amino acids: CASSLGGPGSYGYTF.

The chain recombines TRBV10-2 with TRBJ2-1; 10 nucleotides align to TRBD2. The V segment lost 2 bases and the J segment 9 bases; nucleotides outside the gene matches: 10. The CDR3 length is 16 residues. The germline V gene has CDR1 WSHSY and CDR2 SAAADI. CDR3 bases: TGCGCCAGCAGTGAGGGATCCAGCGGGGGGGCGGGTGAGCAGTTCTTC. Translation gives CASSEGSSGGAGEQFF.

This chain joins TRBV20-1 and TRBJ2-7; D perhaps matches TRBD2 (6 bases). Germline CDR1 reads DFQATT; CDR2 reads SNEGSKA (reference sequence). The CDR3 is 11 amino acids. V was shortened by 7 bases and J by 7 bases, with 14 bases between the two germline ends. In DNA form, the CDR3 reads TGCAGTGTTCTGACTAGTAGTGAGCAGTACTTC. It is translated as CSVLTSSEQYF.

V gene TRBV29-1 combines with J gene TRBJ2-7; 8 bases are shared with TRBD1. CDR3 length equals 14 residues. The junction had 10 bases not matched to a gene; V was cut back by 7 bases and J by 2 bases. Germline V CDR1 and CDR2: SQVTM, ANQGSEA. CDR3 coding DNA: TGCAGCGCCACACCCCAGGGGGCACCCTACGAGCAGTACTTC. Amino acid sequence: CSATPQGAPYEQYF.

V gene TRBV12-3 or TRBV12-4 combines with J gene TRBJ2-2, with 9 bases lining up with TRBD2. The CDR3 covers 16 residues. Trimming at V came to 3 bases and at J to 8 bases, leaving 10 bases not matched to a gene. The CDR3 sequence: CASSFPRSGSAGELFF. CDR3 nucleotides: TGTGCCAGCAGTTTCCCCCGTAGCGGGAGTGCTGGGGAGCTGTTTTTT.

This clonotype was counted only a few times. CDR3 nucleotide sequence: TGTGCCAGCAGCTGGTTATGGGGTCTCCACAATGAGCAGTTCTTC. Translation gives CASSWLWGLHNEQFF. This chain links TRBV7-2 with TRBJ2-1; the D is unclear. The CDR3 covers 15 residues. Germline CDR1 SGHTA, CDR2 FQGNSA. Deletions cut 4 bases from V and 5 bases from J, with 15 bases between.

This chain joins TRBV20-1 and TRBJ2-7; 13 nucleotides align to TRBD2. CDR1 and CDR2 from the germline V gene are DFQATT and SNEGSKA (reference sequence). The ends lost 6 bases at V and 0 bases at J; junction bases unmatched: 14. The CDR3 totals 18 residues. CDR3 loop: CSAVRPGLAGASSYEQYF. In DNA form, the CDR3 reads TGCAGTGCCGTCAGACCCGGACTAGCGGGAGCGAGCTCCTACGAGCAGTACTTC.

This clonotype was detected only a few times. J is TRBJ1-1 and V is TRBV20-1; 7 bases align to TRBD1. The junction had 3 bases not matched to a gene; V was cut back by 0 bases and J by 5 bases. This CDR3 is 13 amino acids long. The germline gives CDR1 DFQATT, CDR2 SNEGSKA (reference sequence). CDR3 amino acids: CSAREAGGTEAFF. CDR3 sequence (DNA): TGCAGTGCTAGAGAGGCAGGGGGTACTGAAGCTTTCTTT.

The chain joins TRBV5-5 to TRBJ1-2; D is perhaps TRBD1 (5 bases). The V gene lost 4 bases and the J gene lost 4 bases, with 11 bases spanning the gap. The length of the CDR3 is 13 residues. Germline loops: CDR1 SGHKS, CDR2 YYEKEE (reference sequence). CDR3 sequence: CASSTDSGYGYTF. CDR3 nucleotides: TGTGCCAGCAGCACCGACAGCGGCTATGGCTACACCTTC.

The chain is built from TRBV12-3 or TRBV12-4 and TRBJ2-6, with 11 bases identical to TRBD1. The CDR3 length is 17 residues. The ends lost 5 bases at V and 2 bases at J; junction bases unmatched: 5. CDR3 protein: CASSPRTGGTGANVLTF. The CDR3 nucleotides are TGTGCCAGCAGTCCCCGGACAGGGGGCACTGGGGCCAACGTCCTGACTTTC.